This T cell receptor beta chain was found in a study of blood T cells in healthy people across ages. General study points: Estimates based on one million T cells were treated as lower bounds.

To note about this clonotype: Its antigen is currently unknown. Mismatch with germline at one junction end may stem from a read error.

The CDR3 contains 15 residues. CDR1 is LGHNA, CDR2 YSLEER, per germline. A J-beta primer mix and a sample-barcoded 5' primer were used in a second PCR of about 7 to 12 cycles. TCRdb analysed the 5' RACE reads with MiXCR anew, one entry per CDR3 protein. The sample consists of more than 550,000 distinct CDR3 sequences, roughly 20% of them appearing once. Each sample yielded at least 5 micrograms of PBMC total RNA. This TCR came from an older man in good health. The V call is TRBV4-3, the J call TRBJ2-6; no clear D gene. The sample taken for sequencing was blood. The CDR3 reads CVSSQDGPGPNVLTF. The DNA for the CDR3 is TGCGTCAGCAGCCAAGATGGTCCAGGTCCCAACGTCCTGACTTTC.